The rows below give T cell receptor beta chains drawn from one sample of a study of blood T cell repertoires in COVID-19. TCRdb's copy holds only in-frame clones and misses some; the assay was immunoSEQ multiplex PCR. The repertoire holds about 110,000 clones, with around 83% as singletons. Material: peripheral blood. All receptors derive from a man in his 70s with acute or convalescent COVID-19. Each CDR3 is given with its conserved first and last residue. Size values are once, few and many counts, or a class for expanded clones, and some rows have none.

abundance,v_gene,j_gene,CDR3aa
.,TRBV11-2,TRBJ1-1,CASSLADRDDTEAFF
.,TRBV28,TRBJ1-5,CASIPGGVSNQPQHF
.,TRBV27,TRBJ2-1,CASSKGTSRQLYNEQFF
.,TRBV5-4,TRBJ1-1,CASSLAGGVGTEAFF
.,TRBV28,TRBJ2-3,CASSSPGVRLTDTQYF
.,TRBV9,TRBJ2-5,CASSGSTQYF
.,TRBV5-1,TRBJ2-2,CASSLVAGVTGELFF
few,TRBV28,TRBJ2-6,CASSWTGAGANVLTF
.,TRBV19,TRBJ2-7,CASSSRLRRSEQYF
.,TRBV5-1,TRBJ1-4,CASSLVGAREKLFF
.,TRBV7-9,TRBJ1-6,CASRKTGNNSPLHF
.,TRBV5-1,TRBJ1-2,CASSLTGQGGLGYTF
few,TRBV19,TRBJ1-1,CASKERGNTEAFF
.,TRBV28,TRBJ2-7,CAIRDSVNSYEQYF
.,TRBV5-5,TRBJ1-4,CASTRQGYSTNEKLFF
.,TRBV5-8,TRBJ1-6,CASSARQGYNSPLHF
.,TRBV14,TRBJ1-6,CASSPGARGISPLHF
.,TRBV15,TRBJ1-4,CATSRPSGTAELFF
.,TRBV2,TRBJ1-6,CASSAVRGGSPLHF
.,TRBV5-8,TRBJ1-5,CASILGPGRGGGQPQHF
.,TRBV19,TRBJ2-4,CASSPPSLSTYYF
.,TRBV5-6,TRBJ2-7,CASSLEGSGVEQYF
.,TRBV2,TRBJ2-3,CASLAGTEQYF
.,TRBV28,TRBJ1-2,CASSLSSVQGRKGYTF
once,TRBV18,TRBJ1-5,CASSPGQNNQPQHF
.,TRBV29-1,TRBJ1-1,CSVEHRVDTEAFF
.,TRBV27,TRBJ1-2,CASRQGELGYTF
.,TRBV6-1,TRBJ1-6,CASSDMGGNSPLHF
once,TRBV5-1,TRBJ1-1,CASSQGGVDTEAFF
.,TRBV9,TRBJ2-3,CASSVGTGQSTDTQYF
.,TRBV18,TRBJ1-2,CASSPAAYGYTF
.,TRBV12-5,TRBJ2-1,CASGSGQGANEQFF
.,TRBV7-3,TRBJ1-1,CASSTDRRGNTEAFF